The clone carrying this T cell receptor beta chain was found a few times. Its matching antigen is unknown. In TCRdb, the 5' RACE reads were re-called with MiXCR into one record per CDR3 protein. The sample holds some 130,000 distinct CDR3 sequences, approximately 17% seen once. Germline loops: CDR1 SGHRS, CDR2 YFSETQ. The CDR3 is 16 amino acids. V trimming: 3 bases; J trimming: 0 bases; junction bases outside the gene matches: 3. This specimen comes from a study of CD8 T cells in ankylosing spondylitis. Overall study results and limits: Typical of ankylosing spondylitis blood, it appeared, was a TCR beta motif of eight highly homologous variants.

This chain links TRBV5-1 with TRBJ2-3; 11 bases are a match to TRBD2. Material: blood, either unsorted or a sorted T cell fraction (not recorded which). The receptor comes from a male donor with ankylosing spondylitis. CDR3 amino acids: CASSWGLAVSTDTQYF. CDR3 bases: TGCGCCAGCAGCTGGGGACTAGCGGTTAGCACAGATACGCAGTATTTT.